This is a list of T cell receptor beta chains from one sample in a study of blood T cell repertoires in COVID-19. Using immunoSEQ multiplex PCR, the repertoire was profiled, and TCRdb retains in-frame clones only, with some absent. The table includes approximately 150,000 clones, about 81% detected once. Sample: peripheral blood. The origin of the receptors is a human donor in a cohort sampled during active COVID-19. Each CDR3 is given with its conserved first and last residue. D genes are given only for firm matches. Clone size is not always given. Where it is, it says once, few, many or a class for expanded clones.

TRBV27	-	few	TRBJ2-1	TGTGCCAGCAGCGCAGCAGGACTATTCAATGAGCAGTTCTTC	CASSAAGLFNEQFF
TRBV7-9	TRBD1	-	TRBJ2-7	TGTGCCAGCAGCTCGACAGGGATTCACTACGAGCAGTACTTC	CASSSTGIHYEQYF
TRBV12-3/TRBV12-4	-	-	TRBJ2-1	TGTGCCAGCAGTTTTCCCAGTGAGCAGTTCTTC	CASSFPSEQFF
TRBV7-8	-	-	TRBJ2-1	TGTGCCAGCAGCTTACAAATGAGGGCGGGTGGGCAAAATGAGCAGTTCTTC	CASSLQMRAGGQNEQFF
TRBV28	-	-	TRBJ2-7	TGTGCCAGCAGCAGAACCATCGACGAGCAGTACTTC	CASSRTIDEQYF
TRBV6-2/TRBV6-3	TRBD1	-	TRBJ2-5	TGTGCCAGCAGCCTCCAACGGGGAACAGGGGCTCGGCGAGAGACCCAGTACTTC	CASSLQRGTGARRETQYF
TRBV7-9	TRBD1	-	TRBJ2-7	TGTGCCAGCAGTCGCGACAGGGGCACCTACGAGCAGTACTTC	CASSRDRGTYEQYF
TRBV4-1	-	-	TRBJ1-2	TGCGCCAGCAGCCAAGTGATAGTCAGTACAGGGCGCGCGGGCAACTATGGCTACACCTTC	CASSQVIVSTGRAGNYGYTF
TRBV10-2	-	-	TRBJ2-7	TGCGCCAGCCACCGGGACAACTCCTACGAGCAGTACTTC	CASHRDNSYEQYF
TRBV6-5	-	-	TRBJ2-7	TGTGCCAGCAGTTTCGGGTTCCTGACCTACGAGCAGTACTTC	CASSFGFLTYEQYF